These T cell receptor beta chains were read from a single sample in a study of T cell repertoires in cytomegalovirus infection. Each CDR3 protein gets one entry after TCRdb re-called the reads with MiXCR. The table lists almost 550,000 distinct CDR3 sequences, about 15% of them singletons. The sequencing input was CD8+ T cells from PBMCs. Every receptor here comes from a human donor in good health (CMV status not recorded). Some clones in this sample may be carry-over from other donors' samples. Both conserved end residues are part of each CDR3. A D gene is named only where the DNA matches it firmly. The listing skips clone size in some rows; elsewhere it reads once, few, many or a size class.

J gene,clone size,V gene,D gene,CDR3 DNA,CDR3 protein
TRBJ2-5,-,TRBV6-6,-,TGTGCCAGCAGTTACTCGAGGGGGGAGACCCAGTACTTC,CASSYSRGETQYF
TRBJ1-4,many,TRBV12-3/TRBV12-4,-,TGTGCCAGCAGTTCACAGGCAACTAATGAAAAACTGTTTTTT,CASSSQATNEKLFF
TRBJ2-3,many,TRBV11-2,TRBD2,TGTGCCAGCAGCTTAATGCGCTTTCTAGCGGGGGGACTAGATACGCAGTATTTT,CASSLMRFLAGGLDTQYF
TRBJ2-7,-,TRBV10-3,TRBD1,TGTGCCATCAGTAGACGGGACAGGGACTACGAGCAGTACTTC,CAISRRDRDYEQYF
TRBJ1-4,-,TRBV5-6,TRBD1,TGTGCCAGCAGCTCAGGACAGGGGAAGCTTGAAAAACTGTTTTTT,CASSSGQGKLEKLFF
TRBJ2-3,many,TRBV6-1,-,TGTGCCAGCCTTACTACTAGGCGGCCAGATACGCAGTATTTT,CASLTTRRPDTQYF
TRBJ2-7,few,TRBV30,TRBD1,TGTGCCTGGAGTGAGTGGACAGGGGGCGTTTACGAGCAGTACTTC,CAWSEWTGGVYEQYF
TRBJ1-2,many,TRBV7-9,-,TGTGCCAGCAGCTCCTCGATTTCGGACTATGGCTACACCTTC,CASSSSISDYGYTF
TRBJ2-5,-,TRBV29-1,-,TGCAGCGTTGAAGGGGAGACAGGTTCTATGGGGGAGACCCAGTACTTC,CSVEGETGSMGETQYF
TRBJ1-5,many,TRBV7-4,-,TGTGCCAGCACGAGCCCCGGCAGGGGCAACCAGCCCCAGCATTTT,CASTSPGRGNQPQHF
TRBJ1-5,few,TRBV4-2,TRBD1,TGTGCCAGCAGCCAAGACGAACTGAGGCAGGGGGCAGGAGAGCAGCCCCAGCATTTT,CASSQDELRQGAGEQPQHF
TRBJ1-2,many,TRBV4-1,-,TGCGCCAGCAGCCAAGCAGGGGACCCCAGCTATGGCTACACCTTC,CASSQAGDPSYGYTF
TRBJ2-5,-,TRBV2,TRBD2,TGTGCCAGCAGCGCCAGCCCCGGGACTAGCGGGACAGAGACCCAGTACTTC,CASSASPGTSGTETQYF
TRBJ1-2,few,TRBV2,-,TGTGCGACTGGGGGACGGGCGGCCTTCTATGGCTACACCTTC,CATGGRAAFYGYTF
TRBJ1-5,many,TRBV19,-,TGTGCCAGTAGCCCACCTTCGGGAAGAGACAATCAGCCCCAGCATTTT,CASSPPSGRDNQPQHF
TRBJ1-1,many,TRBV27,-,TGTGCCAGCAGTTTTCGCAGGGGAGGCACTGAAGCTTTCTTT,CASSFRRGGTEAFF
TRBJ2-5,-,TRBV7-9,TRBD2,TGTGCCAGCAGCAGGACCCTAGCGGGAGTATGGGAGACCCAGTACTTC,CASSRTLAGVWETQYF
TRBJ1-1,many,TRBV7-9,-,TGTGCCAGCAGCTTAGAGGCTGAAGCTTTCTTT,CASSLEAEAFF
TRBJ2-2,-,TRBV4-1,-,TGCGCCAGCAGCCAATACGGTTCCCCAGTGGTCGGGGAGCTGTTTTTT,CASSQYGSPVVGELFF
TRBJ1-2,many,TRBV5-1,TRBD1,TGCGCCAGCAGCTATCCGGGACAGCCAAACCCCCTGGGCTACACCTTC,CASSYPGQPNPLGYTF
TRBJ2-3,-,TRBV6-1,-,TGTGCCAGCAGTTATGGAGACACAGATACGCAGTATTTT,CASSYGDTDTQYF
TRBJ1-1,many,TRBV7-9,-,TGTGCCAGCAGCTTAGTGGGGGGGTCGAACACTGAAGCTTTCTTT,CASSLVGGSNTEAFF
TRBJ2-1,few,TRBV9,TRBD2,TGTGCCAGCAGCGCCAGCTCGCGGACTAGTAGCAATGAGCAGTTCTTC,CASSASSRTSSNEQFF
TRBJ2-7,many,TRBV28,TRBD2,TGTGCCACCAAGACTAGCGGTCTCTCCTACGAGCAGTACTTC,CATKTSGLSYEQYF
TRBJ1-2,-,TRBV4-2,TRBD1,TGTGCCAGCAGCCAAGAATGGGGACAGGAACTCAATGGCTACACCTTC,CASSQEWGQELNGYTF
TRBJ2-1,many,TRBV7-2,TRBD1,TGTGCCAGCAGCTACCGGACAGGGAAGAATGAGCAGTTCTTC,CASSYRTGKNEQFF